This entry lists 13 T cell receptor beta chains sequenced from one sample in a study of blood T cell repertoires in COVID-19. Only in-frame clones appear in the TCRdb table, and some are missing; sequencing was by immunoSEQ multiplex PCR. The sample shows about 70,000 clones, more than 90% of them seen only once. What was sequenced was peripheral blood. The receptors were sampled from a man between 45 and 60 years old with acute or convalescent COVID-19.

This sequence joins TRBV30 and TRBJ1-1; 7 bases line up with TRBD1. CDR3 length equals 14 residues. Germline lookup yields CDR1 GTSNPN and CDR2 SVGIG (reference sequence). The V segment lost 8 bases and the J segment 2 bases; nucleotides outside the gene matches: 11. CDR3 sequence reads: CARGPTGSNTEAFF. Written as DNA, the CDR3 is TGTGCCCGGGGCCCGACAGGGTCCAACACTGAAGCTTTCTTT.

This chain uses TRBV29-1 with TRBJ2-4; D is perhaps TRBD1 (6 bases). CDR1 SQVTM and CDR2 ANQGSEA come from the germline V gene. Trimming stripped 6 bases from V and 5 bases from J, with 8 bases between. The CDR3 covers 11 residues. DNA of the CDR3: TGCAGCGTCCGACAGGAAAACATTCAGTACTTC. This translates into CSVRQENIQYF.

The chain is built from TRBV23-1 and TRBJ2-3, with D perhaps matching TRBD1 (6 bases). TRBV23-1 is known as an ORF, though its function is uncertain. The V gene lost 6 bases and the J gene lost 2 bases, with 15 bases spanning the gap. The CDR3 covers 15 residues. DNA of the CDR3: TGCGCCAGCAGCCAGGCGGACAGACCCACAGATACGCAGTATTTT. This sequence encodes CASSQADRPTDTQYF.

Only one count was recorded for this clone. The chain uses TRBV28 and TRBJ2-3, with TRBD1 matching over 9 bases. Trimming at V came to 6 bases and at J to 4 bases, leaving 2 bases not matched to a gene. This CDR3 is 13 amino acids long. From germline, CDR1 is MDHEN and CDR2 SYDVKM. Here the CDR3 reads CASSRQGADTQYF. The CDR3 nucleotides are TGTGCCAGCAGCAGACAGGGGGCAGATACGCAGTATTTT. Full variable domain (outside the CDR3, taken from reference TRBV28 and TRBJ2-3): DVKVTQSSRYLVKRTGEKVFLECVQDMDHENMFWYRQDPGLGLRLIYFSYDVKMKEKGDIPEGYSVSREKKERFSLILESASTNQTSMYLCASSRQGADTQYFGPGTRLTVL.

J is TRBJ1-6 and V is TRBV20-1; 8 nucleotides line up with TRBD1. The trim removed 3 bases at V and 10 bases at J, leaving 8 bases unmatched. The CDR3 is made up of 14 amino acids. From germline, CDR1 is DFQATT and CDR2 SNEGSKA (reference sequence). DNA for the CDR3: TGCAGTGCTAGTGAAACAGGGGGAAGCTCACCCCTCCACTTT. Its translation is CSASETGGSSPLHF.

The gene calls are TRBV28 and TRBJ2-5; 8 bases are shared with TRBD2. The trim removed 8 bases at V and 1 base at J, leaving 3 bases unmatched. Per germline, CDR1 MDHEN and CDR2 SYDVKM. The CDR3 runs to 13 residues. The chain's CDR3 is CASGTSGQETQYF. The DNA for the CDR3 is TGTGCCAGCGGAACTAGCGGCCAAGAGACCCAGTACTTC. The full variable domain, in which reference TRBV28 and TRBJ2-5 provide the parts outside the CDR3, is DVKVTQSSRYLVKRTGEKVFLECVQDMDHENMFWYRQDPGLGLRLIYFSYDVKMKEKGDIPEGYSVSREKKERFSLILESASTNQTSMYLCASGTSGQETQYFGPGTRLLVL.

This chain connects TRBV6-5 to TRBJ1-1, with TRBD1 as a possible D gene (5 bases). V was cut by 10 bases and J by 6 bases, with 15 bases left in between. The CDR3 consists of 12 residues. Germline V gene data show CDR1 as MNHEY and CDR2 as SVGAGI. The CDR3 spells CATDRGMSEAFF. The CDR3 bases are TGTGCCACAGACCGGGGGATGTCTGAAGCTTTCTTT.

The chain combines TRBV2 with TRBJ1-1; no clear D. CDR3 length equals 11 residues. Germline V lookup: CDR1 SNHLY, CDR2 FYNNEI. V was cut by 6 bases and J by 2 bases, with 4 bases left in between. The CDR3 coding sequence is TGTGCCAGCAGCCAAAACACTGAAGCTTTCTTT. Amino acids: CASSQNTEAFF.

The rearrangement links TRBV11-2 to TRBJ2-1; D is uncertain. CDR1 and CDR2 from the germline V gene are SGHAT and FQNNGV. The CDR3 covers 14 residues. The V and J ends lost 1 base and 4 bases respectively, with 8 bases between them. The chain's CDR3 is CASSLALQYNEQFF. The CDR3 DNA is TGTGCCAGCAGCTTAGCCCTACAGTACAATGAGCAGTTCTTC. The full variable domain, with the rest looked up from reference TRBV11-2 and TRBJ2-1, is EAGVAQSPRYKIIEKRQSVAFWCNPISGHATLYWYQQILGQGPKLLIQFQNNGVVDDSQLPKDRFSAERLKGVDSTLKIQPAKLEDSAVYLCASSLALQYNEQFFGPGTRLTVL.

V and J are TRBV6-2 or TRBV6-3 and TRBJ1-5; TRBD1 matches 9 bases. Germline-derived CDR1 and CDR2 are MNHEY and SVGEGT. The CDR3 covers 15 residues. J gave up 2 bases and V 6 bases, and 5 bases lay outside the gene matches. The CDR3 DNA sequence: TGTGCCAGCAGCCACAGGGGGCTCGGCAATCAGCCCCAGCATTTT. Its translation is CASSHRGLGNQPQHF.

The chain joins TRBV30 to TRBJ1-2; 9 bases line up with TRBD1. There are 12 residues in the CDR3. Germline assignment: CDR1 GTSNPN and CDR2 SVGIG (reference sequence). The V and J ends lost 5 bases and 6 bases, in that order; junction bases with no gene match: 4. Here the CDR3 reads CAWDRGFDGYTF. The CDR3 DNA is TGTGCCTGGGACAGGGGGTTTGATGGCTACACCTTC.

The chain uses TRBV19 and TRBJ2-7; 7 nucleotides agree with TRBD2. From germline, CDR1 is LNHDA and CDR2 SQIVND (reference sequence). CDR3 size: 15 residues. Germline trimming cut 6 bases from V and 0 bases from J; bases unmatched to any gene: 8. This CDR3 is CASREAGGSSYEQYF. Written as DNA, the CDR3 is TGTGCCAGTAGAGAGGCCGGCGGGAGCTCCTACGAGCAGTACTTC.

V usage is TRBV9 and J usage is TRBJ1-1; a possible D gene is TRBD1 (5 bases). CDR1 and CDR2 from the germline V gene are SGDLS and YYNGEE. V gave up 2 bases and J gave up 0 bases, with 11 bases separating them. The CDR3 spans 15 residues. The CDR3 coding sequence is TGTGCCAGCAGCGTGTTCGACAGCCTGAACACTGAAGCTTTCTTT. Residues: CASSVFDSLNTEAFF.